One and the same sample provided the 4 T cell receptor beta chains below, sequenced in a study of CXCR3-negative and CXCR3-positive naive CD8 T cells. The authors prepared UMI-labeled TRB cDNA libraries by 5' RACE. TCRdb reprocessed the 5' RACE reads, keeping one entry per CDR3 protein, no DNA. The sample table sets out 90,000 to 150,000 distinct CDR3 sequences. The study's findings and limits: CXCR3-positive naive cells had TRB CDR3s that were more hydrophobic than CXCR3-negative naive cells had.

No cognate antigen is known for these TCRs. Sequencing used naive CXCR3+ CD8+ T cells from blood. Subset: CD45RO-CCR7+CD27+CD95- naive CD8+ T cells expressing CXCR3 (TNR3+). These receptors were collected from a human donor in good health. Some clones in this sample may be carry-over from other donors' samples.

The rearrangement uses TRBV27 and TRBJ2-7; TCRdb reports TRBD2, a call that lacks DNA to check it against. The CDR3 is 13 residues long. The germline V gene has CDR1 MNHEY and CDR2 SMNVEV (reference sequence). This CDR3 reads CASSWGLDGEQYF.

The gene calls are TRBV19 and TRBJ2-1; TCRdb's D call of TRBD2 is untestable without DNA. The CDR3 loop spans 14 amino acids. Per germline, CDR1 LNHDA and CDR2 SQIVND (reference sequence). CDR3 sequence: CASSIERSGREQFF.

The rearrangement links TRBV12-3 or TRBV12-4 to TRBJ1-1. The CDR3 covers 12 residues. CDR3 region: CASSFGETEAFF.

The V call is TRBV29-1, the J call TRBJ1-2; checking the TCRdb D call of TRBD1 is not possible without DNA. CDR3 length: 14 residues. Germline V gene data show CDR1 as SQVTM and CDR2 as ANQGSEA. CDR3 loop: CSVGPTGPNYGYTF. Based on the CDR3 plus reference TRBV29-1 and TRBJ1-2, the full variable domain is SAVISQKPSRDICQRGTSLTIQCQVDSQVTMMFWYRQQPGQSLTLIATANQGSEATYESGFVIDKFPISRPNLTFSTLTVSNMSPEDSSIYLCSVGPTGPNYGYTFGSGTRLTVV.